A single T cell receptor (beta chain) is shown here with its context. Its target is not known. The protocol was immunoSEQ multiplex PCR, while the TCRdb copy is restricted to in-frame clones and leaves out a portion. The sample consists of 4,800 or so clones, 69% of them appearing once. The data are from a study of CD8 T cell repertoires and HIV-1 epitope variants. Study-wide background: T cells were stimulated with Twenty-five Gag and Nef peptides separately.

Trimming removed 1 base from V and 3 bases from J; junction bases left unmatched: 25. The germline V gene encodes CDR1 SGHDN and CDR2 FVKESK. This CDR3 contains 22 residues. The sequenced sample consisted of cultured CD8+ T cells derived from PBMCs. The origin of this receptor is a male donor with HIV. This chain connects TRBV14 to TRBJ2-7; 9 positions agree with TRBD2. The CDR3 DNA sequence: TGTGCCAGCAGCCAAGGGTGGAGGACGGGACCCTGGGGTAGCGGGAGACTCTACGAGCAGTACTTC. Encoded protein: CASSQGWRTGPWGSGRLYEQYF.